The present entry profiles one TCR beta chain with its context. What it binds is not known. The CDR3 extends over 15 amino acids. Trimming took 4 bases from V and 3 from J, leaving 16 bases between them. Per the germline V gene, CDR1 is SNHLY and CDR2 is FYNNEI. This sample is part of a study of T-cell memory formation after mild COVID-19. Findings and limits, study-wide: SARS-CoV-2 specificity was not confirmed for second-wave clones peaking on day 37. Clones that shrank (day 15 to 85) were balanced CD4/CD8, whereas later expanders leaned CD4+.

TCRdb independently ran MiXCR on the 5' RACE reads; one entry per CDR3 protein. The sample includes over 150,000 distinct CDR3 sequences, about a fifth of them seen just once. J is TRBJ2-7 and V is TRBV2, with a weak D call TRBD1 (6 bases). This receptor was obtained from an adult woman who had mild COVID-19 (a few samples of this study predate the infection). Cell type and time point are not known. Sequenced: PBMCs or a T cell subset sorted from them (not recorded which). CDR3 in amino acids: CASSVSLGHGYEQYF. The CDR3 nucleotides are TGTGCCAGCAGTGTTTCTTTGGGACACGGCTACGAGCAGTACTTC.